The present T cell receptor (beta chain) was sequenced within a study of cytomegalovirus exposure and HLA in healthy donors. Study-wide points: Later on, a genetic analysis was performed. It linked a missense variant in DCLRE1C with V- and J-gene trimming of TCR beta.

Primers for the PCR totalled 60 Vbeta and 13 Jbeta. Sequencing used immunoSEQ multiplex PCR; TCRdb keeps in-frame clones, though not all of them. The repertoire has roughly 120,000 clones, approximately 81% of them found once; the top ten carry about 2%. Whereas donors were nominally healthy upon sampling, unrecorded immune exposures were probable. A remark on this clone: Its target is not known.

Sequences were obtained from PBMCs. The source is a young man in good health and CMV-seronegative.

The CDR3 region has the DNA TGTGCCAGCAGATCGGGAGTAATAGATACGCAGTATTTT. Translating it yields CASRSGVIDTQYF. The genes are TRBV27 and TRBJ2-3; possibly TRBD2 for D (6 bases). Germline V CDR1 and CDR2: MNHEY, SMNVEV (reference sequence). V was cut by 6 bases and J by 5 bases, with 12 bases left in between. The CDR3 length is 13 residues.